These 26 T cell receptor beta chains were all obtained from the same sample, sequenced in a study of shared clonotypes between healthy human individuals (dated by TCRdb to the early 2020s). The library relied on the immunoSEQ multiplex PCR assay. TCRdb re-hosts the immuneACCESS table, in-frame sequences only. Its copies lack some clones; in the studies checked, an unresolved V gene accounts for under half of them, and the cause for the rest is not known. This sample gives approximately 500,000 clones in total; around 74% of them show up just once. The ten most abundant clones make up approximately 12% of the sample. Sequenced material: PBMCs. Every receptor here comes from a woman in her thirties or forties in good health. Some clones in this sample may be carry-over from other donors' samples.

The genes are TRBV2 and TRBJ2-1; the D is unclear. Germline V CDR1 and CDR2: SNHLY, FYNNEI. The V gene lost 4 bases and the J gene lost 0 bases, with 13 bases spanning the gap. The CDR3 is made up of 16 amino acids. DNA of the CDR3: TGTGCCAGCAGTGGTGCGGCCATCAGCTCCTACAATGAGCAGTTCTTC. This gives the protein CASSGAAISSYNEQFF.

This clone turned up a few times. V usage is TRBV28 and J usage is TRBJ1-5, with D maybe TRBD1 (5 bases). The V gene's germline CDR1 is MDHEN and CDR2 SYDVKM. CDR3 length: 16 residues. Trimming left V 6 bases short and J 0 bases short, with 15 bases between. CDR3 loop: CASSSRRGFSNQPQHF. In DNA, the CDR3 is TGTGCCAGCAGCTCAAGGCGGGGCTTTAGCAATCAGCCCCAGCATTTT.

The rearrangement links TRBV30 to TRBJ1-5; D gene uncertain. Germline CDR1 GTSNPN, CDR2 SVGIG (reference sequence). The CDR3 is 13 amino acids. The V end was cut by 0 bases, the J end by 7 bases, with 10 bases between. For the CDR3, the DNA is TGTGCCTGGAGTGTACCAGCTGGGCAGCCCCAGCATTTT. This gives the protein CAWSVPAGQPQHF. Full variable domain (outside the CDR3, taken from reference TRBV30 and TRBJ1-5): SQTIHQWPATLVQPVGSPLSLECTVEGTSNPNLYWYRQAAGRGLQLLFYSVGIGQISSEVPQNLSASRPQDRQFILSSKKLLLSDSGFYLCAWSVPAGQPQHFGDGTRLSIL.

This chain joins TRBV5-8 and TRBJ2-4, with 8 bases lining up with TRBD2. Germline V gene lookup returns CDR1 SGHTS and CDR2 YDEGEE. V shed 4 bases, J shed 3 bases, and the junction held 6 bases outside the gene matches. The CDR3 totals 15 residues. In DNA form, the CDR3 reads TGTGCCAGCAGCAAGATACGGGGGGGCAAAAACATTCAGTACTTC. It encodes CASSKIRGGKNIQYF.

This clone was observed many times. In the same sample, other DNA sequences code for this CDR3. The genes are TRBV19 and TRBJ1-2; D remains ambiguous. There are 14 residues in the CDR3. CDR1 is LNHDA and CDR2 is SQIVND in the germline V gene (reference sequence). Trimming took off 3 bases at V and 2 bases at J, with 10 bases between the two ends. The CDR3 loop reads CASSIPGLNYGYTF. In DNA form, the CDR3 reads TGTGCCAGTAGTATCCCAGGACTGAACTATGGCTACACCTTC.

This rearrangement joins TRBV19 to TRBJ1-2; D may be TRBD1 (5 bases). V was cut by 5 bases and J by 4 bases, with 17 bases left in between. The CDR3 extends over 15 amino acids. Germline CDR1 and CDR2: LNHDA and SQIVND (reference sequence). This chain's CDR3 is CASSAAGDGPYGYTF. The CDR3 region has the DNA TGTGCCAGTAGTGCCGCTGGGGACGGTCCCTATGGCTACACCTTC.

J is TRBJ2-3 and V is TRBV11-2; 9 bases are shared with TRBD1. From germline, CDR1 is SGHAT and CDR2 FQNNGV. This CDR3 spans 15 amino acids. V was clipped by 1 base and J by 1 base; unmatched bases: 0. The CDR3, as DNA: TGTGCCAGCAGCTTAGGGACAGGGGGCACAGATACGCAGTATTTT. Translated: CASSLGTGGTDTQYF.

CDR3 region: CAWSAVNYGYTF. The CDR3 DNA is TGTGCCTGGAGTGCGGTTAACTATGGCTACACCTTC. The gene calls are TRBV30 and TRBJ1-2; no reliable D call. Germline assignment: CDR1 GTSNPN and CDR2 SVGIG (reference sequence). The length of the CDR3 is 12 residues. V was shortened by 1 base and J by 1 base, with 4 bases between the two germline ends. The full variable domain, completed using reference TRBV30 and TRBJ1-2, is SQTIHQWPATLVQPVGSPLSLECTVEGTSNPNLYWYRQAAGRGLQLLFYSVGIGQISSEVPQNLSASRPQDRQFILSSKKLLLSDSGFYLCAWSAVNYGYTFGSGTRLTVV.

The rearrangement uses TRBV6-5 and TRBJ1-5; D gene ambiguous. Trimming took off 3 bases at V and 0 bases at J, with 6 bases between the two ends. Per germline, CDR1 MNHEY and CDR2 SVGAGI. The CDR3 runs 14 residues. Here the CDR3 DNA reads TGTGCCAGCAGTTATGAGCCTAGCAATCAGCCCCAGCATTTT. Protein sequence: CASSYEPSNQPQHF.

V and J are TRBV10-3 and TRBJ2-5, with 9 bases aligning to TRBD1. The CDR3 is made up of 13 amino acids. CDR1 ENHRY and CDR2 SYGVKD come from the germline V gene. The ends lost 10 bases at V and 5 bases at J; junction bases unmatched: 8. In DNA, the CDR3 is TGTGCCAGCTCCCGGGACAGGGCGGAGACCCAGTACTTC. Its protein product is CASSRDRAETQYF.

This chain links TRBV7-6 with TRBJ2-3; D is ambiguous. V was pared by 5 bases and J by 4 bases, with 10 bases between. The CDR3 totals 13 residues. Germline V gives CDR1 SGHVS, CDR2 FNYEAQ. CDR3 bases: TGTGCCAGCAGCCCCGGGCTGGCAGATACGCAGTATTTT. It yields the protein CASSPGLADTQYF. The full variable domain, with the rest looked up from reference TRBV7-6 and TRBJ2-3, is GAGVSQSPRYKVTKRGQDVALRCDPISGHVSLYWYRQALGQGPEFLTYFNYEAQQDKSGLPNDRFSAERPEGSISTLTIQRTEQRDSAMYRCASSPGLADTQYFGPGTRLTVL.

This chain links TRBV7-3 with TRBJ2-3; D perhaps matches TRBD2 (6 bases). The length of the CDR3 is 14 residues. V was shortened by 5 bases and J by 7 bases, with 16 bases between the two germline ends. Germline-derived CDR1 and CDR2 are SGHTA and FQGTGA. Written as DNA, the CDR3 is TGTGCCAGCAGCCTAAGTGGAGGGATTAATACGCAGTATTTT. This sequence encodes CASSLSGGINTQYF.

The chain combines TRBV5-4 with TRBJ2-3; 10 bases fit TRBD2. J was trimmed by 1 base and V by 3 bases; bases with no gene match: 5. Germline V gives CDR1 SGHNT, CDR2 YYREEE (reference sequence). This CDR3 spans 16 amino acids. The CDR3 loop is CASSSRLAGGTDTQYF. CDR3 in DNA: TGTGCCAGCAGCTCCCGTCTAGCGGGAGGCACAGATACGCAGTATTTT.

The chain employs TRBV14 and TRBJ2-7; 8 bases are shared with TRBD2. J gave up 4 bases and V 1 base, and 12 bases lay outside the gene matches. This CDR3 has 17 residues. Germline CDR1 SGHDN, CDR2 FVKESK. The CDR3: CASSQVRATSGGYEQYF. Here the CDR3 DNA reads TGTGCCAGCAGCCAAGTTCGGGCGACTTCGGGGGGGTACGAGCAGTACTTC. The full variable domain, in which reference TRBV14 and TRBJ2-7 provide the parts outside the CDR3, is EAGVTQFPSHSVIEKGQTVTLRCDPISGHDNLYWYRRVMGKEIKFLLHFVKESKQDESGMPNNRFLAERTGGTYSTLKVQPAELEDSGVYFCASSQVRATSGGYEQYFGPGTRLTVT.

CDR3 DNA: TGTGCCATCAGTGTAAGAGAGGGTAATTCACCCCTCCACTTT. Translation gives CAISVREGNSPLHF. The J gene is TRBJ1-6, the V gene TRBV10-3; no clear D gene. V was shortened by 4 bases and J by 6 bases, with 10 bases between the two germline ends. CDR3 length: 14 amino acids. The germline V gene encodes CDR1 ENHRY and CDR2 SYGVKD.

The rearrangement joins TRBV6-4 to TRBJ2-3, with TRBD1 matching 7 bases. Germline V gene sequence: CDR1 MRHNA, CDR2 SNTAGT. V trimming: 2 bases; J trimming: 2 bases; junction bases outside the gene matches: 4. The CDR3 totals 15 residues. The DNA for the CDR3 is TGTGCCAGCAGTGACGGCGGACAGGACACAGATACGCAGTATTTT. It yields the protein CASSDGGQDTDTQYF.

This chain links TRBV28 with TRBJ2-3, with 9 positions matching TRBD1. Germline lookup yields CDR1 MDHEN and CDR2 SYDVKM. The CDR3 totals 15 residues. Trimming at V came to 6 bases and at J to 4 bases, leaving 8 bases not matched to a gene. The CDR3 here is CASSRSGQGSDTQYF. CDR3 DNA sequence: TGTGCCAGCAGCCGCTCGGGACAGGGTTCAGATACGCAGTATTTT.

The chain is built from TRBV27 and TRBJ1-4, with TRBD1 identical over 8 bases. CDR1 and CDR2 from the germline V gene are MNHEY and SMNVEV (reference sequence). This CDR3 has 14 amino acids. With 2 bases clipped from V and 7 bases from J, the junction kept 3 bases outside the gene matches. The CDR3 region is CASSLQGAGEKLFF. The CDR3 coding sequence is TGTGCCAGCAGTTTACAGGGGGCTGGTGAAAAACTGTTTTTT.

This clone was counted between two and nine times. The J gene is TRBJ2-5, the V gene TRBV5-1; 7 nucleotides match TRBD1. CDR3 length equals 16 residues. Unmatched junction bases numbered 10, after V lost 0 bases and J lost 5 bases. Germline CDR1 SGHRS, CDR2 YFSETQ. The CDR3 sequence: CASSLGGQATMETQYF. The CDR3 DNA reads TGCGCCAGCAGCTTGGGCGGACAGGCGACGATGGAGACCCAGTACTTC. Full variable domain (remainder filled in from reference TRBV5-1 and TRBJ2-5): KAGVTQTPRYLIKTRGQQVTLSCSPISGHRSVSWYQQTPGQGLQFLFEYFSETQRNKGNFPGRFSGRQFSNSRSEMNVSTLELGDSALYLCASSLGGQATMETQYFGPGTRLLVL.

This chain connects TRBV27 to TRBJ2-7; D could derive from TRBD1 or TRBD2 (5 bases each). V lost 5 bases, J lost 3 bases, and 11 bases lay in between. The CDR3 has 13 amino acids. Looked up from germline, CDR1 is MNHEY and CDR2 is SMNVEV (reference sequence). This chain's CDR3 is CASSRRGYYEQYF. For the CDR3, the DNA is TGTGCCAGCAGTCGCCGGGGCTACTACGAGCAGTACTTC.

As for this clone: It is likely a read error, because the conserved phenylalanine at the end of the CDR3 is missing. Because the CDR3's place on the DNA is in doubt, the DNA is left out and the CDR3 is given as listed by TCRdb. CDR3 in amino acids: CASSEGGRLCI. The chain has TRBV2 and TRBJ2-7. Germline CDR1 is SNHLY and CDR2 is FYNNEI. The CDR3 adds up to 11 amino acids, both ends counted.

The J gene is TRBJ2-1, the V gene TRBV4-3, with D uncertain. With 4 bases removed from V and 6 bases from J, the gap between germline ends came to 13 bases. The CDR3 consists of 14 residues. Germline V gene sequence: CDR1 LGHNA, CDR2 YSLEER. CDR3: CASSRRQASNEQFF. CDR3 DNA sequence: TGCGCCAGCAGCCGGCGGCAGGCATCCAATGAGCAGTTCTTC.

This chain links TRBV18 with TRBJ1-1, with 7 bases identical to TRBD1. The V and J ends lost 2 bases and 3 bases, in that order; junction bases with no gene match: 3. The germline V gene has CDR1 KGHSH and CDR2 LQKENI. The CDR3 sequence is 14 residues long. CDR3 in amino acids: CASSPSGGDTEAFF. Written as DNA, the CDR3 is TGTGCCAGCTCACCATCAGGGGGGGACACTGAAGCTTTCTTT.

The chain joins TRBV28 to TRBJ2-1, with 7 bases identical to TRBD1. From germline, CDR1 is MDHEN and CDR2 SYDVKM. The CDR3 has 13 amino acids. Trimming removed 3 bases from V and 6 bases from J; junction bases left unmatched: 2. CDR3 sequence: CASSLQGVNEQFF. The CDR3 DNA is TGTGCCAGCAGTTTGCAGGGGGTCAATGAGCAGTTCTTC.

The chain joins TRBV13 to TRBJ2-7; 9 bases map to TRBD1. The ends lost 5 bases at V and 6 bases at J; junction bases unmatched: 8. The CDR3 loop spans 14 amino acids. Per the germline V gene, CDR1 is PRHDT and CDR2 is FYEKMQ (reference sequence). CDR3 amino acids: CASSTRDRAIEQYF. The CDR3 DNA reads TGTGCCAGCAGCACCCGGGACAGGGCAATCGAGCAGTACTTC. The full variable domain, rest sourced from reference TRBV13 and TRBJ2-7, is AAGVIQSPRHLIKEKRETATLKCYPIPRHDTVYWYQQGPGQDPQFLISFYEKMQSDKGSIPDRFSAQQFSDYHSELNMSSLELGDSALYFCASSTRDRAIEQYFGPGTRLTVT.

This CDR3 is CASSKGESYEQYF. In DNA form, the CDR3 reads TGTGCCAGCAGTAAAGGGGAATCCTACGAGCAGTACTTC. This rearrangement joins TRBV27 to TRBJ2-7, with a weak D call TRBD1 (5 bases). This CDR3 has 13 amino acids. Germline V gene lookup returns CDR1 MNHEY and CDR2 SMNVEV (reference sequence). V was trimmed by 5 bases and J by 1 base, leaving 9 bases between them.